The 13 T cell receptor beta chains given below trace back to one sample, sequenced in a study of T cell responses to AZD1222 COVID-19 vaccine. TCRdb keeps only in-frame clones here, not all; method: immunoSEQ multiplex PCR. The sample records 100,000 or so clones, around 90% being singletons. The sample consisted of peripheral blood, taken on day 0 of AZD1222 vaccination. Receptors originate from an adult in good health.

CDR3 sequence: CASSFLTPTNEKLFF. The CDR3 coding sequence is TGTGCCAGCAGTTTCCTGACACCAACTAATGAAAAACTGTTTTTT. The chain uses TRBV28 and TRBJ1-4; D is unclear. Trimming removed 3 bases from V and 0 bases from J, with 8 bases in between. This CDR3 is built from 15 residues. CDR1 MDHEN and CDR2 SYDVKM come from the germline V gene.

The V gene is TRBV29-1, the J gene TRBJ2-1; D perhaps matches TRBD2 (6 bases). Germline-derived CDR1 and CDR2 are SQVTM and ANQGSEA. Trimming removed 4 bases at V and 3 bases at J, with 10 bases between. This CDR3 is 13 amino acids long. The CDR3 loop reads CSVGTTLYNEQFF. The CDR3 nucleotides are TGCAGCGTTGGGACTACCCTCTACAATGAGCAGTTCTTC.

CDR3 coding DNA: TGCGCCAGCAGCCCGACCCCGGGACAGGGGGGCTATCAGCCCCAGCATTTT. The encoded protein is CASSPTPGQGGYQPQHF. This chain uses TRBV5-1 with TRBJ1-5; 11 bases are a match to TRBD1. CDR1 and CDR2 (germline): SGHRS, YFSETQ. V lost 4 bases and J lost 5; bases outside the gene matches: 11. The CDR3 totals 17 residues.

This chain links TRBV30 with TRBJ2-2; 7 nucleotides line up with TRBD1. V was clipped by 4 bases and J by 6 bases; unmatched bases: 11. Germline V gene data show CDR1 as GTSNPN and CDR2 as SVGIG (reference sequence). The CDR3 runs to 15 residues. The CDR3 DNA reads TGTGCCTGGACCGAACCGAGGGGGCTCCCCGGGGAGCTGTTTTTT. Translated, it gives CAWTEPRGLPGELFF.

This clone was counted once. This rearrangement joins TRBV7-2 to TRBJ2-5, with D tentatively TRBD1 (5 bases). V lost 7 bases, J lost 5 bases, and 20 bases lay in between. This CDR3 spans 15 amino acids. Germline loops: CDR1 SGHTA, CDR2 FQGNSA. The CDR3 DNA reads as TGTGCCAGCACAGATTTCCCCAGGGTTGGGGAGACCCAGTACTTC. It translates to CASTDFPRVGETQYF.

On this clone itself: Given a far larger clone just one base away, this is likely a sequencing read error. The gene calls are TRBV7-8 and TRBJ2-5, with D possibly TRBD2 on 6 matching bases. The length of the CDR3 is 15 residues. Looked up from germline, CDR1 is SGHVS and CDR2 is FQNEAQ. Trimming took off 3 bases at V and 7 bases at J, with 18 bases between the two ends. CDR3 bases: TGTGCCAGCAGCTTTGGTACGGGGGTTCAAACGACCCAGTACTTC. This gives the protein CASSFGTGVQTTQYF.

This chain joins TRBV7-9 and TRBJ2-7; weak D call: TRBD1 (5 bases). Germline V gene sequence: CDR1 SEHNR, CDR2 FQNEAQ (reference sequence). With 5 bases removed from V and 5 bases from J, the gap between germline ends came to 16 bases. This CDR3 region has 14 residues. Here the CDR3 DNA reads TGTGCCAGCAGCCCCGGACAAACTCTTGACGAGCAGTACTTC. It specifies CASSPGQTLDEQYF.

Here the CDR3 DNA reads TGTGCCAGCAGTGACTCGCTGGCGGGAGGGTTAGATACGCAGTATTTT. It yields the protein CASSDSLAGGLDTQYF. The V gene is TRBV6-4, the J gene TRBJ2-3, with 9 bases matching TRBD2. After removal of 0 bases from V and 5 bases from J, the junction contained 6 bases not matched to a gene. CDR3 length: 16 residues. The V gene's germline CDR1 is MRHNA and CDR2 SNTAGT.

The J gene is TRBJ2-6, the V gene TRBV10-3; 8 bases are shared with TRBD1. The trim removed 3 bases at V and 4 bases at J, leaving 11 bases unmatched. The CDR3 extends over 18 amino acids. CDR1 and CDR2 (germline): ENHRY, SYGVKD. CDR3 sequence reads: CAISETGTGGRGANVLTF. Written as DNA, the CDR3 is TGTGCCATCAGTGAAACCGGGACAGGAGGCCGGGGGGCCAACGTCCTGACTTTC.

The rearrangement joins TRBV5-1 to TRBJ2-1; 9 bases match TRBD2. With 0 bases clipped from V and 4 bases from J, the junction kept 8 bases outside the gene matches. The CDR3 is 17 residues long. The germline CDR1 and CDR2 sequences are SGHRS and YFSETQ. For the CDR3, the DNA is TGCGCCAGCAGCTTGGGGAGTCCTAGCGGGATTTACAATGAGCAGTTCTTC. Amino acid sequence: CASSLGSPSGIYNEQFF.

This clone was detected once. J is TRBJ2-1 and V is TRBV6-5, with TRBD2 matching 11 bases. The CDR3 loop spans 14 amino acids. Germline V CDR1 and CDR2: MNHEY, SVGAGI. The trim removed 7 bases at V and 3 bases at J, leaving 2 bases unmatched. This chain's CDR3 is CASIGTSGYNEQFF. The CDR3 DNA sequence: TGTGCCAGCATTGGGACTAGCGGCTACAATGAGCAGTTCTTC.

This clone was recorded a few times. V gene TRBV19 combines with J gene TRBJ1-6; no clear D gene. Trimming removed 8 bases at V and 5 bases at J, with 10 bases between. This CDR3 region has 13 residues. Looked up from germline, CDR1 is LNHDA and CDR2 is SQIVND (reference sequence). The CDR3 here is CASRAANNSPLHF. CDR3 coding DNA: TGTGCCAGTCGAGCGGCCAATAATTCACCCCTCCACTTT.

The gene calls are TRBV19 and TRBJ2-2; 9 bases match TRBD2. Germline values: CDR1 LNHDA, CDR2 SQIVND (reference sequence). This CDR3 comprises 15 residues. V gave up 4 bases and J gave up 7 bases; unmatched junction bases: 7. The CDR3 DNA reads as TGTGCCAGTAGTAGGGTAGCGGGAGAAGTCGGGGAGCTGTTTTTT. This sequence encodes CASSRVAGEVGELFF.